The T cell receptor (beta chain) described here comes from a study of T cells in Graves' hyperthyroidism and ophthalmopathy. This CDR3 is 15 amino acids long. Germline V lookup: CDR1 SGHDT, CDR2 YYEEEE. The V end lost 0 bases, the J end lost 4 bases, and 11 bases lay between the germline ends. Patients having uncontrolled infection, another autoimmune disease, pregnancy or lactation were not included. Diagnoses were established using clinical symptoms, serum thyroxine and TRAb, thyroid ultrasound and orbital computed tomography. The PBMCs had their origin in less than 13 ml of fresh peripheral blood. Amplified TCR beta CDR3 regions came from RNA transcripts. The HTBI set primed first-round TCR CDR3 RT-PCR. Using its own MiXCR run on the multiplex PCR reads, TCRdb lists one record per CDR3 protein. The sample comprises some 460,000 distinct CDR3 sequences, 15% to 19% of which are singletons, and around an eighth rests with the top ten.

The TCR originated in a woman aged 18-30 years with Graves' hyperthyroidism. Sequences were obtained from blood. V usage is TRBV5-6 and J usage is TRBJ1-5, with D unclear. CDR3 bases: TGTGCCAGCAGCTTGGAGGCGGGCCCGAATCAGCCCCAGCATTTT. It yields the protein CASSLEAGPNQPQHF.